What follows is one TCR beta chain and its context. This sample is part of a study of blood T cell repertoires in COVID-19. Repertoires were generated with immunoSEQ multiplex PCR, while TCRdb's copy carries only in-frame clones and drops some. This table holds about 85,000 clones, more than 75% found once. Germline assignment: CDR1 SGHVS and CDR2 FQNEAQ. Trimming removed 5 bases at V and 8 bases at J, with 18 bases between. The length of the CDR3 is 14 residues. This TCR came from a woman older than 75 with acute or convalescent COVID-19. Sequencing was carried out using peripheral blood. The gene calls are TRBV7-8 and TRBJ1-2; D gene ambiguous. CDR3 protein: CASSRGAGSLGYTF. The CDR3 DNA is TGTGCCAGCAGCCGAGGCGCGGGGAGTTTAGGCTACACCTTC.